One sample yielded the 25 T cell receptor beta chains listed below, sequenced in a study of PD-L1 blockade in urothelial cancer. TCRdb's table, derived via immunoSEQ multiplex PCR, lists solely in-frame clones and lacks some. Altogether some 60,000 clones are present, more than 70% being singletons, with the ten largest covering less than 3%. Specimen: PBMCs, collected around atezolizumab (anti-PD-L1) treatment. These receptors were collected from a man over 45 with urothelial cancer.

This CDR3 reads CATSRDGGGTSGRYEQYF. The CDR3 DNA follows: TGTGCCACCAGCAGAGATGGTGGAGGGACTAGCGGTAGATACGAGCAGTACTTC. The genes are TRBV15 and TRBJ2-7; 11 bases line up with TRBD2. This CDR3 has 18 amino acids. With V trimmed by 0 bases and J by 4 bases, 11 bases remained unmatched. Germline V gives CDR1 LNHNV, CDR2 YYDKDF (reference sequence).

This clone occurred a few times. The chain carries TRBV2 and TRBJ1-5; 9 nucleotides line up with TRBD1. The CDR3 runs 14 residues. Trimming took 6 bases from V and 6 from J; bases not matched to a gene: 6. The germline gives CDR1 SNHLY, CDR2 FYNNEI. Written as DNA, the CDR3 is TGTGCCAGCAGAGCCGGGACAGGGTTTCAGCCCCAGCATTTT. It translates to CASRAGTGFQPQHF.

The V and J genes are TRBV27 and TRBJ1-5, with a weak D call TRBD1 (5 bases). Trimming took off 7 bases at V and 3 bases at J, with 19 bases between the two ends. The CDR3 length is 16 residues. Germline lookup yields CDR1 MNHEY and CDR2 SMNVEV (reference sequence). For the CDR3, the DNA is TGTGCCAGCAAACCTCAGGGAGGAGTACCCAATCAGCCCCAGCATTTT. Protein sequence: CASKPQGGVPNQPQHF.

V and J are TRBV2 and TRBJ1-5, with D tentatively TRBD1 (6 bases). V lost 8 bases to trimming and J lost 2 bases, with 16 bases between them. The germline gives CDR1 SNHLY, CDR2 FYNNEI. This CDR3 is built from 15 residues. CDR3 in DNA: TGTGCCAGCTCTCACCGGACAGCGGGCAATCAGCCCCAGCATTTT. Encoded protein: CASSHRTAGNQPQHF.

J is TRBJ2-7 and V is TRBV9; TRBD1 agrees at 8 bases. Trimming removed 4 bases from V and 5 bases from J; junction bases left unmatched: 2. Germline assignment: CDR1 SGDLS and CDR2 YYNGEE. The CDR3 has 12 amino acids. The CDR3 protein is CASSKDRDEQYF. CDR3 in DNA: TGTGCCAGCAGCAAGGACAGGGACGAGCAGTACTTC.

This chain connects TRBV4-1 to TRBJ1-1, with D unclear. Trimming removed 3 bases at V and 7 bases at J, with 9 bases between. The CDR3 is 12 residues long. Germline lookup yields CDR1 MGHRA and CDR2 YSYEKL. The CDR3 DNA reads as TGCGCCAGCAGCCAGAACTACATTGAAGCTTTCTTT. It specifies CASSQNYIEAFF.

V usage is TRBV19 and J usage is TRBJ2-1; D may be TRBD1 (5 bases). Trimming cost V 7 bases and J 6 bases, with 13 bases left between them. CDR3 length equals 13 residues. Germline V lookup: CDR1 LNHDA, CDR2 SQIVND (reference sequence). CDR3 sequence reads: CASKTGPGNEQFF. DNA of the CDR3: TGTGCCAGTAAAACAGGCCCGGGCAATGAGCAGTTCTTC.

This clone was seen only once. The genes are TRBV19 and TRBJ2-5; D is possibly TRBD1 (5 bases). This CDR3 is 14 amino acids long. Trimming shortened V by 9 bases and J by 2 bases, and 16 bases separated the two germline ends. From germline, CDR1 is LNHDA and CDR2 SQIVND (reference sequence). CDR3 DNA: TGTGCCAGAGAAGGCCGGACACCACAAGAGACCCAGTACTTC. This translates into CAREGRTPQETQYF.

The V call is TRBV4-1, the J call TRBJ1-4; weak D call: TRBD1 (6 bases). The germline V gene has CDR1 MGHRA and CDR2 YSYEKL. This CDR3 has 16 amino acids. The ends were cut back, 4 bases at V and 1 base at J, with 13 bases in the middle. The CDR3 DNA sequence: TGCGCCAGCAGCCCAGGAGTAGGGGGAACTAATGAAAAACTGTTTTTT. This sequence encodes CASSPGVGGTNEKLFF.

This clone was counted between two and nine times. V and J are TRBV5-5 and TRBJ2-7; D gene ambiguous. With 2 bases removed from V and 2 bases from J, the gap between germline ends came to 8 bases. This CDR3 region has 13 residues. The germline gives CDR1 SGHKS, CDR2 YYEKEE (reference sequence). The CDR3 bases are TGTGCCAGCAGCTTTACAGAAGCCTACGAGCAGTACTTC. This translates into CASSFTEAYEQYF.

The rearrangement joins TRBV28 to TRBJ1-1; TRBD1 aligns across 7 bases. This CDR3 spans 13 amino acids. V trimming: 6 bases; J trimming: 5 bases; junction bases outside the gene matches: 6. The germline V gene encodes CDR1 MDHEN and CDR2 SYDVKM. The CDR3 coding sequence is TGTGCCAGCAGGAGACAGGGAGGAACTGAAGCTTTCTTT. It is translated as CASRRQGGTEAFF. Together with reference TRBV28 and TRBJ1-1, the CDR3 gives the full variable domain: DVKVTQSSRYLVKRTGEKVFLECVQDMDHENMFWYRQDPGLGLRLIYFSYDVKMKEKGDIPEGYSVSREKKERFSLILESASTNQTSMYLCASRRQGGTEAFFGQGTRLTVV.

The chain carries TRBV6-6 and TRBJ1-4, with 8 bases fitting TRBD1. Losses at the gene ends were 6 bases for V and 5 bases for J; bases not matched to a gene: 2. Germline CDR1 and CDR2: MNHNY and SVGAGI (reference sequence). CDR3 length: 13 residues. The CDR3 loop is CASRQGGNEKLFF. CDR3 in DNA: TGTGCCAGCAGACAGGGGGGGAATGAAAAACTGTTTTTT.

The chain has TRBV28 and TRBJ2-1; 7 nucleotides agree with TRBD2. In germline, CDR1 is MDHEN, CDR2 SYDVKM. The CDR3 is 15 residues long. Trimming removed 5 bases from V and 1 base from J; junction bases left unmatched: 5. As DNA, the CDR3 is TGTGCCAGCAGTCCCCAAGCGGGATCCTACAATGAGCAGTTCTTC. Amino acid sequence: CASSPQAGSYNEQFF.

The rearrangement uses TRBV18 and TRBJ1-4; D not resolved. Germline CDR1 KGHSH, CDR2 LQKENI. CDR3 length: 13 residues. Trimming pared 3 bases from V and 0 bases from J, leaving 2 bases between. This CDR3 reads CASSPATNEKLFF. The CDR3 DNA sequence: TGTGCCAGCTCACCCGCAACTAATGAAAAACTGTTTTTT.

The chain joins TRBV7-2 to TRBJ1-5; weak D call: TRBD1 (5 bases). The germline V gene encodes CDR1 SGHTA and CDR2 FQGNSA. The V gene lost 2 bases and the J gene lost 5 bases, with 7 bases spanning the gap. This CDR3 is built from 13 residues. CDR3 DNA: TGTGCCAGCAGCTTATCCAGGGATCAGCCCCAGCATTTT. The encoded protein is CASSLSRDQPQHF. Supplemented by reference TRBV7-2 and TRBJ1-5, the full variable domain reads GAGVSQSPSNKVTEKGKDVELRCDPISGHTALYWYRQSLGQGLEFLIYFQGNSAPDKSGLPSDRFSAERTGGSVSTLTIQRTQQEDSAVYLCASSLSRDQPQHFGDGTRLSIL.

The chain links TRBV30 to TRBJ2-5, with D possibly matching TRBD2 (6 bases). The CDR3 is 14 residues long. The V gene's germline CDR1 is GTSNPN and CDR2 SVGIG (reference sequence). V was cut by 7 bases and J by 1 base, with 16 bases left in between. DNA for the CDR3: TGTGCCTTAACCCCGGCGGGGCCCCAAGAGACCCAGTACTTC. As protein: CALTPAGPQETQYF. The complete variable domain, with remaining parts taken from reference TRBV30 and TRBJ2-5, reads SQTIHQWPATLVQPVGSPLSLECTVEGTSNPNLYWYRQAAGRGLQLLFYSVGIGQISSEVPQNLSASRPQDRQFILSSKKLLLSDSGFYLCALTPAGPQETQYFGPGTRLLVL.

The chain has TRBV10-3 and TRBJ2-3, with TRBD2 identical over 8 bases. Germline CDR1 is ENHRY and CDR2 is SYGVKD. The CDR3 is made up of 14 amino acids. Losses at the gene ends were 11 bases for V and 1 base for J; bases not matched to a gene: 8. The CDR3: CAVSPGLGTDTQYF. The DNA for the CDR3 is TGTGCCGTTAGCCCGGGACTAGGCACAGATACGCAGTATTTT.

The rearrangement links TRBV15 to TRBJ2-1; 8 bases line up with TRBD2. There are 18 residues in the CDR3. Germline values: CDR1 LNHNV, CDR2 YYDKDF (reference sequence). The junction had 7 bases not matched to a gene; V was cut back by 0 bases and J by 0 bases. The CDR3 reads CATSRDRGGEGSYNEQFF. The CDR3 nucleotides read TGTGCCACCAGCAGAGATCGGGGGGGGGAGGGCTCCTACAATGAGCAGTTCTTC.

The chain couples TRBV9 to TRBJ2-5; D might be TRBD1 (5 bases). This CDR3 has 16 amino acids. V was trimmed by 0 bases and J by 5 bases, leaving 17 bases between them. Germline-derived CDR1 and CDR2 are SGDLS and YYNGEE. The DNA for the CDR3 is TGTGCCAGCAGCGTAGCTCTAGGGGCCGTAGGGGAGACCCAGTACTTC. As protein: CASSVALGAVGETQYF. Variable domain in full (rest from reference TRBV9 and TRBJ2-5): DSGVTQTPKHLITATGQRVTLRCSPRSGDLSVYWYQQSLDQGLQFLIQYYNGEERAKGNILERFSAQQFPDLHSELNLSSLELGDSALYFCASSVALGAVGETQYFGPGTRLLVL.

This chain connects TRBV27 to TRBJ2-1, with 8 bases identical to TRBD1. The J segment lost 5 bases and the V segment lost 5 bases, leaving 11 bases of the junction unmatched. The CDR3 is 16 amino acids. In germline, CDR1 is MNHEY, CDR2 SMNVEV (reference sequence). In DNA, the CDR3 is TGTGCCAGCAGTCCCGGGACAGGTTCTAGCAACAATGAGCAGTTCTTC. Its translation is CASSPGTGSSNNEQFF.

This clone occurred a few times. This chain links TRBV4-1 with TRBJ1-6, with 7 bases aligning to TRBD1. Unmatched junction bases numbered 8, after V lost 0 bases and J lost 9 bases. Germline values: CDR1 MGHRA, CDR2 YSYEKL. The CDR3 is 16 residues long. The CDR3 nucleotides are TGCGCCAGCAGCCAAGATTGGGCAGGGGGTTTTTCACCCCTCCACTTT. This codes for CASSQDWAGGFSPLHF.

This clone was found once. This chain links TRBV14 with TRBJ2-3, with a weak D call TRBD2 (5 bases). Germline V gene sequence: CDR1 SGHDN, CDR2 FVKESK. Between the trimmed V and J ends, which lost 4 bases and 2 bases, there was a span of 13 bases. The CDR3 sequence is 15 residues long. Here the CDR3 DNA reads TGTGCCAGCAGCCCTCGAGGGCTCACCACAGATACGCAGTATTTT. Amino acids: CASSPRGLTTDTQYF.

This chain uses TRBV30 with TRBJ1-5; D is possibly TRBD1 (6 bases). The CDR3 contains 15 residues. CDR1 and CDR2 (germline): GTSNPN, SVGIG (reference sequence). With 7 bases removed from V and 2 bases from J, the gap between germline ends came to 18 bases. The CDR3 here is CALNPAGERNQPQHF. CDR3 sequence (DNA): TGTGCCTTGAACCCGGCAGGGGAGCGCAATCAGCCCCAGCATTTT.

The genes are TRBV28 and TRBJ1-6, with D possibly matching TRBD1 (5 bases). The V end lost 6 bases, the J end lost 15 bases, and 18 bases lay between the germline ends. The CDR3 is made up of 13 amino acids. The germline gives CDR1 MDHEN, CDR2 SYDVKM. The CDR3 sequence is CASRKGVGRYLHF. The DNA of the CDR3 is TGTGCCAGCAGGAAAGGGGTTGGTAGGTACCTCCACTTT.

The rearrangement links TRBV6-5 to TRBJ2-3, with 13 nucleotides matching TRBD2. Trimming took 5 bases from V and 10 from J; bases not matched to a gene: 6. The CDR3 is 14 residues long. Germline-derived CDR1 and CDR2 are MNHEY and SVGAGI. CDR3 region: CASSPGTSGKSQYF. For the CDR3, the DNA is TGTGCCAGCAGTCCAGGGACTAGCGGGAAATCGCAGTATTTT.